The entry below describes one T cell receptor (beta chain). The CDR3 is made up of 16 amino acids. Germline CDR1 is DFQATT and CDR2 is SNEGSKA (reference sequence). The sample originates from a study of T cells expressing NK-cell markers. Production of TCR beta cDNA relied on 5'RACE template switching with UMIs. TCRdb re-called the 5' RACE reads and gives one entry per CDR3 protein, without DNA. Across roughly 380,000 distinct CDR3 sequences, the top ten clones capture roughly 5.2% of the sample. The clonotype comes from a man aged 18-75 years in good health. The material sequenced was blood T cells: a sorted CD56 or NKG2C T cell subset, CD4+ or CD8+ T cells, or bulk PBMC T cells (not recorded which). V is TRBV20-1 and J is TRBJ2-1; the D call of TRBD1 rests on TCRdb alone, since no DNA is present to check it. Here the CDR3 reads CSARRGGGLNYNEQFF.